A single sample gave rise to the 21 T cell receptor beta chains below, sequenced in a study of blood T cell repertoires in COVID-19. TCRdb keeps only in-frame clones here, not all; method: immunoSEQ multiplex PCR. Among more than 250,000 clones, roughly four fifths were seen once, and the ten largest hold less than 5.5%. Sample: PBMCs or T cells enriched from blood (not recorded which). The receptor source for this set is a man between 35 and 55 years old who had been exposed to COVID-19.

The V gene is TRBV7-6, the J gene TRBJ2-5; 7 bases map to TRBD1. CDR1 is SGHVS and CDR2 is FNYEAQ in the germline V gene. Trimming at V came to 0 bases and at J to 4 bases, leaving 8 bases not matched to a gene. The CDR3 covers 16 residues. CDR3 in amino acids: CASSLAPYRGGETQYF. The DNA of the CDR3 is TGTGCCAGCAGCTTAGCGCCCTACAGGGGTGGAGAGACCCAGTACTTC.

This sequence joins TRBV24-1 and TRBJ1-2; D is uncertain. The CDR3 extends over 14 amino acids. V was clipped by 5 bases and J by 0 bases, with 9 bases between them. Germline V lookup: CDR1 KGHDR, CDR2 SFDVKD. CDR3 sequence reads: CATSVGGTNYGYTF. In DNA, the CDR3 is TGTGCCACCAGTGTTGGAGGTACTAACTATGGCTACACCTTC.

The rearrangement joins TRBV5-1 to TRBJ2-1; D ambiguous. V lost 0 bases and J lost 8, with 12 bases in between. The CDR3 extends over 14 amino acids. Germline V gene sequence: CDR1 SGHRS, CDR2 YFSETQ. Written as DNA, the CDR3 is TGCGCCAGCAGCTTGGTCTCGCGAGTCGATGAGCAGTTCTTC. Amino acids: CASSLVSRVDEQFF.

The DNA of the CDR3 is TGTGCCAGCAGCTTAACTAGCGGGGCTATAAACAATGAGCAGTTCTTC. Translated: CASSLTSGAINNEQFF. The gene calls are TRBV7-3 and TRBJ2-1; 8 bases line up with TRBD2. V lost 0 bases and J lost 5; bases outside the gene matches: 6. Looked up from germline, CDR1 is SGHTA and CDR2 is FQGTGA. The CDR3 runs to 16 residues.

This chain links TRBV9 with TRBJ2-1, with 7 bases identical to TRBD2. Germline values: CDR1 SGDLS, CDR2 YYNGEE. The CDR3 covers 14 residues. Trimming took 1 base from V and 10 from J; bases not matched to a gene: 8. CDR3 bases: TGTGCCAGCAGCGTAAGAAGCGGGACTGGGGAGCAGTTCTTC. Translating gives CASSVRSGTGEQFF.

This sequence joins TRBV21-1 and TRBJ2-1; TRBD1, the table's D call, was not compared with the DNA. TRBV21-1 represents a pseudogene. The CDR3 is made up of 16 amino acids. This chain's CDR3 is CASSNGGRPLYNEQFF. CDR3 DNA: TGTGCCAGCAGCAATGGGGGCCGCCCTCTCTACAATGAGCAGTTCTTC.

The chain uses TRBV15 and TRBJ2-1; 7 nucleotides match TRBD2. This CDR3 contains 14 residues. V was pared by 3 bases and J by 9 bases, with 8 bases of the junction left unmatched. Germline V lookup: CDR1 LNHNV, CDR2 YYDKDF (reference sequence). The CDR3 spells CATSRRTSPPEQFF. The CDR3 bases are TGTGCCACCAGCAGGAGGACTAGTCCCCCTGAGCAGTTCTTC.

This chain joins TRBV5-4 and TRBJ2-5; perhaps TRBD2 as D (5 bases). The CDR3 spans 16 residues. Trimming removed 4 bases from V and 2 bases from J, with 18 bases in between. The germline V gene encodes CDR1 SGHNT and CDR2 YYREEE (reference sequence). CDR3 coding DNA: TGTGCCAGCAGCGCGGGTGGTAAAGCGGCTCAAGAGACCCAGTACTTC. Amino acids: CASSAGGKAAQETQYF.

This chain joins TRBV7-3 and TRBJ1-1, with TRBD1 matching 8 bases. CDR1 is SGHTA and CDR2 is FQGTGA in the germline V gene. This CDR3 is built from 16 residues. V lost 5 bases to trimming and J lost 3 bases; unmatched junction nucleotides: 11. CDR3: CASSQQGQGLDTEAFF. The CDR3 DNA reads TGTGCCAGCAGCCAACAAGGACAGGGATTGGACACTGAAGCTTTCTTT. The variable domain in full, completed from reference TRBV7-3 and TRBJ1-1, reads GAGVSQTPSNKVTEKGKYVELRCDPISGHTALYWYRQSLGQGPEFLIYFQGTGAADDSGLPNDRFFAVRPEGSVSTLKIQRTERGDSAVYLCASSQQGQGLDTEAFFGQGTRLTVV.

The chain employs TRBV4-1 and TRBJ1-2, with 9 bases that match TRBD1. Germline values: CDR1 MGHRA, CDR2 YSYEKL. V was pared by 5 bases and J by 0 bases, with 7 bases of the junction left unmatched. CDR3 length: 16 residues. The CDR3 nucleotides read TGCGCCAGCAGCACCCGACAGGGGGAGTCTAACTATGGCTACACCTTC. This codes for CASSTRQGESNYGYTF.

V usage is TRBV2 and J usage is TRBJ2-7, with TRBD1 identical over 7 bases. J was trimmed by 0 bases and V by 10 bases; bases with no gene match: 9. CDR1 is SNHLY, CDR2 FYNNEI, per germline. The CDR3 runs 14 residues. Written as DNA, the CDR3 is TGTGCCACCCAGTGGGACAGTAGCTCCTACGAGCAGTACTTC. It translates to CATQWDSSSYEQYF.

This chain links TRBV13 with TRBJ2-1, with a weak D call TRBD2 (5 bases). The CDR3 is made up of 14 amino acids. Looked up from germline, CDR1 is PRHDT and CDR2 is FYEKMQ (reference sequence). V dropped 4 bases and J dropped 4 bases, with 11 bases sitting between them. This chain's CDR3 is CASSSQSGYNEQFF. Written as DNA, the CDR3 is TGTGCCAGCAGCTCCCAGAGCGGATACAATGAGCAGTTCTTC.

The chain recombines TRBV19 with TRBJ2-2; no clear D gene. This CDR3 is 20 amino acids long. CDR1 is LNHDA and CDR2 is SQIVND in the germline V gene (reference sequence). The ends were cut back, 2 bases at V and 1 base at J, with 23 bases in the middle. The CDR3 nucleotides are TGTGCCAGTAGTATATACCCGAGGCCTTTTGTACGGCTGAACACCGGGGAGCTGTTTTTT. It is translated as CASSIYPRPFVRLNTGELFF.

This rearrangement joins TRBV3-1 (or the pseudogene TRBV3-2) to TRBJ2-6; TRBD1 is a possible D gene (6 bases). V was shortened by 0 bases and J by 6 bases, with 18 bases between the two germline ends. In germline, CDR1 is LGHDT, CDR2 YNNKEL (reference sequence). The CDR3 has 18 amino acids. CDR3 DNA: TGTGCCAGCAGCCAAGAAGCCTCGGCAGGGGATGTGGCCAACGTCCTGACTTTC. It yields the protein CASSQEASAGDVANVLTF.

The chain joins TRBV3-1 (or the pseudogene TRBV3-2) to TRBJ1-1; TRBD1 matches 8 bases. V gave up 3 bases and J gave up 1 base; unmatched junction bases: 4. This CDR3 spans 15 amino acids. CDR1 is LGHDT and CDR2 is YNNKEL in the germline V gene (reference sequence). CDR3 coding DNA: TGTGCCAGCAGCCACCAAACAGGGGGGAACACTGAAGCTTTCTTT. Amino acids: CASSHQTGGNTEAFF.

The chain carries TRBV5-1 and TRBJ2-1, with D possibly matching TRBD1 (5 bases). The ends were cut back, 5 bases at V and 8 bases at J, with 11 bases in the middle. The germline V gene has CDR1 SGHRS and CDR2 YFSETQ. The CDR3 runs 12 residues. CDR3 nucleotide sequence: TGCGCCAGCAGGGTAGGGGCCGATGAGCAGTTCTTC. Its translation is CASRVGADEQFF.

This clone has just one count. The chain employs TRBV2 and TRBJ1-5; perhaps TRBD1 as D (5 bases). From germline, CDR1 is SNHLY and CDR2 FYNNEI. The CDR3 totals 15 residues. Trimming stripped 3 bases from V and 6 bases from J, with 15 bases between. The CDR3 region is CASSERSGLSQPQHF. The CDR3 DNA reads TGTGCCAGCAGTGAGAGGTCAGGGCTAAGTCAGCCCCAGCATTTT.

This clone was counted a few times. The rearrangement joins TRBV5-5 to TRBJ2-7; maybe TRBD1 (5 bases). V lost 0 bases, J lost 4 bases, and 14 bases lay in between. Germline loops: CDR1 SGHKS, CDR2 YYEKEE (reference sequence). This CDR3 region has 15 residues. The CDR3 loop reads CASSLVTGRPYEQYF. Written as DNA, the CDR3 is TGTGCCAGCAGCTTGGTAACAGGAAGACCGTACGAGCAGTACTTC. Filled out from reference TRBV5-5 and TRBJ2-7, the complete variable domain reads DAGVTQSPTHLIKTRGQQVTLRCSPISGHKSVSWYQQVLGQGPQFIFQYYEKEERGRGNFPDRFSARQFPNYSSELNVNALLLGDSALYLCASSLVTGRPYEQYFGPGTRLTVT.

V gene TRBV29-1 combines with J gene TRBJ2-3; tentative D call: TRBD2 (6 bases). The CDR3 has 12 amino acids. V dropped 6 bases and J dropped 4 bases, with 11 bases sitting between them. Germline assignment: CDR1 SQVTM and CDR2 ANQGSEA. Here the CDR3 reads CSVGGLPDTQYF. The CDR3 coding sequence is TGCAGCGTGGGGGGTTTACCAGATACGCAGTATTTT.

The chain combines TRBV9 with TRBJ2-5, with a weak D call TRBD1 (5 bases). From germline, CDR1 is SGDLS and CDR2 YYNGEE. The germline V and J ends were trimmed by 3 bases and 2 bases, with 11 bases remaining between them. The CDR3 consists of 14 residues. CDR3 DNA sequence: TGTGCCAGCAGCGCGACAGCTATACAAGAGACCCAGTACTTC. Translated, it gives CASSATAIQETQYF.

This chain connects TRBV5-1 to TRBJ2-2, with TRBD2 matching 8 bases. The CDR3 has 14 residues. Germline CDR1 and CDR2: SGHRS and YFSETQ. Trimming at V came to 5 bases and at J to 3 bases, leaving 3 bases not matched to a gene. The chain's CDR3 is CASSSGGDTGELFF. CDR3 nucleotides: TGCGCCAGCAGTTCGGGAGGGGACACCGGGGAGCTGTTTTTT. Full variable domain (missing parts from reference TRBV5-1 and TRBJ2-2): KAGVTQTPRYLIKTRGQQVTLSCSPISGHRSVSWYQQTPGQGLQFLFEYFSETQRNKGNFPGRFSGRQFSNSRSEMNVSTLELGDSALYLCASSSGGDTGELFFGEGSRLTVL.